This T cell receptor beta chain was observed in a study of cytomegalovirus exposure and HLA in healthy donors. The CDR3 has 18 amino acids. Looked up from germline, CDR1 is SGHTS and CDR2 is YDEGEE. Losses at the gene ends were 1 base for V and 1 base for J; bases not matched to a gene: 11. The table came from immunoSEQ multiplex PCR; TCRdb's copy has only in-frame clones and leaves some out. The repertoire holds roughly 180,000 clones, with approximately 86% as singletons. Sequenced: PBMCs. The V and J genes are TRBV5-8 and TRBJ1-1; TRBD1 matches at 9 bases. The sequence was obtained from a man aged 25 to 45 in good health and CMV-seropositive. In nucleotides, the CDR3 is TGTGCCAGCAGCTTGTTGATGGGACAGGGTATCCCGAACACTGAAGCTTTCTTT. Protein sequence: CASSLLMGQGIPNTEAFF.